The T cell receptor (beta chain) described here comes from a study of blood T cell repertoires in COVID-19. At the level of the study: The United States, Italy and Spain were the sources of the acute and convalescent COVID-19 samples.

The length of the CDR3 is 13 residues. The germline V and J ends were trimmed by 11 bases and 4 bases, with 15 bases remaining between them. CDR1 is MDHEN and CDR2 is SYDVKM in the germline V gene. Produced via immunoSEQ multiplex PCR; TCRdb's table is partial and in-frame only. The profile shows around 260,000 clones, 85% to 90% of them singletons. Sequencing was carried out using peripheral blood. The rearrangement joins TRBV28 to TRBJ1-5, with D hard to call. The source is a woman in her fifties or sixties with COVID-19, enrolled during active disease. CDR3 in DNA: TGTGCCCCCCAGGTCTTTCGAAATCAGCCCCAGCATTTT. This codes for CAPQVFRNQPQHF.